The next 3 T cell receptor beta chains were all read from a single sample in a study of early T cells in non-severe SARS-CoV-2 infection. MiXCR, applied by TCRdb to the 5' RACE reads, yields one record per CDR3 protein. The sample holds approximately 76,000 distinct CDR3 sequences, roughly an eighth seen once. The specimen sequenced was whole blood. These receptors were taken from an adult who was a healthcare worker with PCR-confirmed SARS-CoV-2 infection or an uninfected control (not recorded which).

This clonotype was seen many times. The CDR3 coding sequence is TGCGCCAGCAGCCCCGGCGAAGCCACTGAAGCTTTCTTT. Translated, it gives CASSPGEATEAFF. V and J are TRBV5-1 and TRBJ1-1, with D uncertain. V was trimmed by 4 bases and J by 4 bases, leaving 11 bases between them. CDR3 length: 13 amino acids. Germline V gene lookup returns CDR1 SGHRS and CDR2 YFSETQ.

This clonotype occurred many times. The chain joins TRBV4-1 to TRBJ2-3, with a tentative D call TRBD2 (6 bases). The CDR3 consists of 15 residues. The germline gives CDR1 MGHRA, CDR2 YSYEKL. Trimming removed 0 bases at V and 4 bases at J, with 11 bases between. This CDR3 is CASSQEGSGADTQYF. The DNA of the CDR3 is TGCGCCAGCAGCCAAGAGGGTAGCGGTGCAGATACGCAGTATTTT.

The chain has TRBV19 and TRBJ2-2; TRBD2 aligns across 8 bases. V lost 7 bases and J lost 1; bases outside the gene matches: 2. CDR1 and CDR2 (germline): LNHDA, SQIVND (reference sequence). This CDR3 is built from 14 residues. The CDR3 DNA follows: TGTGCCAGTATAGCGGGACAGAACACCGGGGAGCTGTTTTTT. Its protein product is CASIAGQNTGELFF.